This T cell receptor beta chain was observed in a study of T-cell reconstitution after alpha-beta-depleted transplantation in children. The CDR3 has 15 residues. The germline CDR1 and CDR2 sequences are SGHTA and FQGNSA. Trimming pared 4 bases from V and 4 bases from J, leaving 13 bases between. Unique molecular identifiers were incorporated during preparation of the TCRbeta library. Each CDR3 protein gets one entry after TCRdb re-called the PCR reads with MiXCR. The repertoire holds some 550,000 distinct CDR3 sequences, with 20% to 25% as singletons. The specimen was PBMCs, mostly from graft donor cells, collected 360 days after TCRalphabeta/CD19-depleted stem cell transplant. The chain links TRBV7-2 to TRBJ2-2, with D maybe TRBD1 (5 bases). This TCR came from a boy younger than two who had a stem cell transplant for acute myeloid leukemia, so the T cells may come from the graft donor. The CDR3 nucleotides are TGTGCCAGCAGCTATCAAAGGGGCTTCACCGGGGAGCTGTTTTTT. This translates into CASSYQRGFTGELFF.